Following are 32 T cell receptor beta chains from one sample sequenced in a study of T cells in Graves' hyperthyroidism and ophthalmopathy. From RNA transcripts, TCR beta CDR3 regions were amplified. During a first-round RT-PCR of the TCR CDR3, the HTBI primer set was used. Each CDR3 protein gets one entry after TCRdb re-called the multiplex PCR reads with MiXCR. The data show about 350,000 distinct CDR3 sequences, about 14% seen once. The sample consisted of blood. The receptor source for this set is a woman aged 25 to 45 with Graves' hyperthyroidism.

This clonotype was detected ten times or more. The rearrangement joins TRBV6-1 to TRBJ1-3; D gene ambiguous. The CDR3 is 14 amino acids. Germline V lookup: CDR1 MNHNS, CDR2 SASEGT. Trimming took 7 bases from V and 3 from J, leaving 13 bases between them. CDR3 in amino acids: CASTKPGDGNTIYF. CDR3 coding DNA: TGTGCCAGCACCAAACCGGGAGATGGAAACACCATATATTTT.

The table lists this clonotype with many counts. The chain links TRBV7-9 to TRBJ1-4; D possibly corresponds to TRBD1 (5 bases). Trimming took off 3 bases at V and 7 bases at J, with 12 bases between the two ends. The CDR3 has 14 amino acids. Germline CDR1 reads SEHNR; CDR2 reads FQNEAQ (reference sequence). Written as DNA, the CDR3 is TGTGCCAGCAGCTTCCCCTCAGGGAGTGAAAAACTGTTTTTT. Its protein product is CASSFPSGSEKLFF.

This clonotype was observed at least ten times. The chain has TRBV6-2 or TRBV6-3 and TRBJ2-1, with D perhaps TRBD2 (6 bases). The length of the CDR3 is 14 residues. The V end lost 6 bases, the J end lost 5 bases, and 14 bases lay between the germline ends. Germline-derived CDR1 and CDR2 are MNHEY and SVGEGT. The CDR3 here is CASRTGLENNEQFF. The CDR3 DNA follows: TGTGCCAGCAGAACGGGACTCGAAAACAATGAGCAGTTCTTC.

This clonotype was seen a handful of times. The gene calls are TRBV4-1 and TRBJ2-3; D gene unclear. CDR3 length: 13 amino acids. Germline CDR1 and CDR2: MGHRA and YSYEKL. V was pared by 4 bases and J by 2 bases, with 7 bases between. This chain's CDR3 is CASSLMNTDTQYF. The DNA of the CDR3 is TGCGCCAGCAGCCTGATGAACACAGATACGCAGTATTTT.

This clonotype was seen ten or more times. This chain uses TRBV6-1 with TRBJ1-2; tentatively, D is TRBD1 (6 bases). CDR3 length: 14 amino acids. V was pared by 5 bases and J by 0 bases, with 10 bases between. Germline V gene lookup returns CDR1 MNHNS and CDR2 SASEGT. This CDR3 is CASSTGFSNYGYTF. The CDR3 nucleotides are TGTGCCAGCAGTACAGGGTTCTCTAACTATGGCTACACCTTC.

This clonotype appeared many times. V usage is TRBV20-1 and J usage is TRBJ1-1; D call uncertain. The CDR3 length is 12 residues. From germline, CDR1 is DFQATT and CDR2 SNEGSKA (reference sequence). Between the trimmed V and J ends, which lost 1 base and 6 bases, there was a span of 9 bases. The CDR3 DNA is TGCAGTGCTAGAGGGGTGAAGGCTGAAGCTTTCTTT. Its protein product is CSARGVKAEAFF.

The chain carries TRBV2 and TRBJ2-7; perhaps TRBD1 as D (5 bases). The CDR3 length is 12 residues. Trimming removed 4 bases at V and 5 bases at J, with 9 bases between. Germline-derived CDR1 and CDR2 are SNHLY and FYNNEI. CDR3 coding DNA: TGTGCCAGCAGTGCCCTCAGGGACGAGCAGTACTTC. Residues: CASSALRDEQYF.

This clonotype appeared a few times. The chain couples TRBV20-1 to TRBJ1-5; TRBD1 agrees at 7 bases. The ends lost 6 bases at V and 5 bases at J; junction bases unmatched: 4. CDR3 length: 12 residues. CDR1 is DFQATT and CDR2 is SNEGSKA in the germline V gene (reference sequence). The CDR3 spells CSAGTAYQPQHF. CDR3 sequence (DNA): TGCAGTGCCGGGACAGCTTATCAGCCCCAGCATTTT.

This chain links TRBV28 with TRBJ2-7, with D tentatively TRBD2 (5 bases). The germline V gene has CDR1 MDHEN and CDR2 SYDVKM. With 7 bases removed from V and 2 bases from J, the gap between germline ends came to 9 bases. The CDR3 totals 12 residues. Written as DNA, the CDR3 is TGTGCCAGCAACGGGGAACCCTACGAGCAGTACTTC. It yields the protein CASNGEPYEQYF.

The chain uses TRBV9 and TRBJ2-1; 9 positions agree with TRBD2. The length of the CDR3 is 15 residues. Per germline, CDR1 SGDLS and CDR2 YYNGEE. V was pared by 2 bases and J by 5 bases, with 5 bases of the junction left unmatched. CDR3 region: CASSVSSGTNNEQFF. In DNA, the CDR3 is TGTGCCAGCAGCGTGTCTAGCGGGACTAACAATGAGCAGTTCTTC. Combining the CDR3 with reference TRBV9 and TRBJ2-1 gives the whole variable domain DSGVTQTPKHLITATGQRVTLRCSPRSGDLSVYWYQQSLDQGLQFLIQYYNGEERAKGNILERFSAQQFPDLHSELNLSSLELGDSALYFCASSVSSGTNNEQFFGPGTRLTVL.

This clonotype occurred many times. V and J are TRBV20-1 and TRBJ2-3; TRBD2 is a possible D gene (6 bases). In germline, CDR1 is DFQATT, CDR2 SNEGSKA (reference sequence). Trimming took off 4 bases at V and 6 bases at J, with 11 bases between the two ends. The CDR3 has 12 amino acids. CDR3 residues: CSANRESDTQYF. DNA of the CDR3: TGCAGTGCTAATCGGGAGTCCGATACGCAGTATTTT.

The chain couples TRBV4-3 to TRBJ2-7; D perhaps matches TRBD2 (5 bases). This CDR3 is 16 amino acids long. Trimming cost V 1 base and J 5 bases, with 18 bases left between them. CDR1 and CDR2 from the germline V gene are LGHNA and YSLEER. CDR3 protein: CASSQVRLASTNEQYF. In nucleotides, the CDR3 is TGCGCCAGCAGCCAAGTTCGGCTAGCTTCCACGAACGAGCAGTACTTC.

This clonotype was recorded many times. The chain couples TRBV27 to TRBJ2-2; D unresolved. This CDR3 is built from 14 residues. Per germline, CDR1 MNHEY and CDR2 SMNVEV (reference sequence). CDR3 protein: CAVQPRKGSGELFF. Written as DNA, the CDR3 is TGTGCAGTGCAACCGCGCAAGGGTTCCGGGGAGCTGTTTTTT.

This clonotype was recorded many times. CDR3 bases: TGTGCCAGCAGCTGGGGGGGCTCCACCGGGGAGCTGTTTTTT. This encodes CASSWGGSTGELFF. The chain recombines TRBV11-3 with TRBJ2-2, with D tentatively TRBD2 (7 bases). Between the trimmed V and J ends, which lost 4 bases and 4 bases, there was a span of 10 bases. CDR1 SGHNT and CDR2 YENEEA come from the germline V gene. The CDR3 sequence is 14 residues long.

This clonotype has ten or more counts. This rearrangement joins TRBV28 to TRBJ2-5; possibly TRBD2 for D (5 bases). This CDR3 has 14 residues. V lost 6 bases and J 5 bases, leaving 16 bases between the germline ends. Germline V gives CDR1 MDHEN, CDR2 SYDVKM. CDR3 protein: CASSSGGTSETQYF. CDR3 sequence (DNA): TGTGCCAGCAGCTCCGGAGGCACCTCCGAGACCCAGTACTTC.

This clonotype turned up a few times. The chain couples TRBV3-1 to TRBJ2-3, with D unresolved. The germline CDR1 and CDR2 sequences are LGHDT and YNNKEL (reference sequence). The CDR3 is 14 amino acids. The V gene lost 3 bases and the J gene lost 2 bases, with 9 bases spanning the gap. The CDR3 bases are TGTGCCAGCAGCCAGTATCTGATCACAGATACGCAGTATTTT. Its translation: CASSQYLITDTQYF.

This clonotype was seen a few times. The chain employs TRBV28 and TRBJ1-2, with TRBD1 matching 9 bases. Unmatched junction bases numbered 4, after V lost 6 bases and J lost 8 bases. The V gene's germline CDR1 is MDHEN and CDR2 SYDVKM. This CDR3 has 12 amino acids. This CDR3 reads CASRQGAKGYTF. The DNA for the CDR3 is TGTGCCAGCAGACAGGGGGCGAAAGGCTACACCTTC.

This clonotype came up many times. The gene calls are TRBV12-3 or TRBV12-4 and TRBJ2-2; D is unclear. Trimming cost V 3 bases and J 7 bases, with 12 bases left between them. CDR3 length: 14 amino acids. CDR3 amino acids: CASSLRLGIGELFF. The CDR3 DNA sequence: TGTGCCAGCAGTTTGCGGCTAGGGATCGGGGAGCTGTTTTTT.

This clonotype was seen a few times. The chain has TRBV30 and TRBJ1-4; TRBD1 might be the D (6 bases). The CDR3 runs to 15 residues. V lost 4 bases, J lost 5 bases, and 17 bases lay in between. CDR1 and CDR2 from the germline V gene are GTSNPN and SVGIG (reference sequence). The CDR3 nucleotides are TGTGCCTGGAATCCTACGGGACAACCGAATGAAAAACTGTTTTTT. Translated: CAWNPTGQPNEKLFF.

This clonotype was seen a few times. The chain combines TRBV12-3 or TRBV12-4 with TRBJ1-3; TRBD1 might be the D (5 bases). The CDR3 is 14 amino acids. Trimming shortened V by 5 bases and J by 4 bases, and 12 bases separated the two germline ends. This chain's CDR3 is CASSPTGQGNTIYF. Written as DNA, the CDR3 is TGTGCCAGCAGTCCCACGGGGCAGGGAAACACCATATATTTT.

The table lists this clonotype with many counts. This chain links TRBV27 with TRBJ1-6; TRBD1 matches at 8 bases. The V and J ends lost 2 bases and 7 bases, in that order; junction bases with no gene match: 7. The CDR3 is 16 residues long. The germline V gene encodes CDR1 MNHEY and CDR2 SMNVEV (reference sequence). The CDR3 protein is CASSLRAGGLNSPLHF. CDR3 coding DNA: TGTGCCAGCAGTTTACGGGCAGGGGGCTTGAATTCACCCCTCCACTTT.

The J gene is TRBJ2-3, the V gene TRBV2; 7 nucleotides line up with TRBD2. CDR3 length: 15 amino acids. Germline CDR1 and CDR2: SNHLY and FYNNEI. The trim removed 3 bases at V and 6 bases at J, leaving 9 bases unmatched. The CDR3 here is CASSDWGRAEDTQYF. The CDR3 DNA reads as TGTGCCAGCAGTGATTGGGGGAGGGCCGAGGATACGCAGTATTTT.

The gene calls are TRBV20-1 and TRBJ1-6, with 12 bases fitting TRBD1. Germline CDR1 DFQATT, CDR2 SNEGSKA (reference sequence). The CDR3 is 15 amino acids. Losses at the gene ends were 6 bases for V and 4 bases for J; bases not matched to a gene: 4. The CDR3: CSAGTGGVYNSPLHF. Here the CDR3 DNA reads TGCAGTGCCGGGACAGGGGGCGTATATAATTCACCCCTCCACTTT.

This sequence joins TRBV5-4 and TRBJ1-3; 7 bases fit TRBD1. The CDR3 runs 12 residues. Germline CDR1 is SGHNT and CDR2 is YYREEE (reference sequence). V shed 0 bases, J shed 16 bases, and the junction held 7 bases outside the gene matches. CDR3 sequence: CASSLGTGFVYF. The CDR3 nucleotides read TGTGCCAGCAGCTTGGGGACAGGATTTGTGTATTTT.

This clonotype occurred many times. The rearrangement uses TRBV20-1 and TRBJ2-3; unclear D gene. V was shortened by 3 bases and J by 1 base, with 8 bases between the two germline ends. From germline, CDR1 is DFQATT and CDR2 SNEGSKA (reference sequence). The CDR3 runs 13 residues. The CDR3 sequence is CSASGRGTDTQYF. CDR3 bases: TGCAGTGCTAGCGGACGGGGCACAGATACGCAGTATTTT.

Points on this clonotype: An end of the junction differs from the germline gene, which may be a read error. This chain links TRBV5-5 with TRBJ2-5; 8 bases line up with TRBD1. CDR3 size: 11 residues. Germline V gene sequence: CDR1 SGHKS, CDR2 YYEKEE (reference sequence). CDR3 region: CASSLLQGEHF. In DNA form, the CDR3 reads TGTGCCAGCAGCTTATTACAGGGGGAGCACTTC.

This clonotype was counted ten times or more. The chain has TRBV28 and TRBJ1-3; D gene ambiguous. V dropped 8 bases and J dropped 0 bases, with 8 bases sitting between them. The CDR3 has 13 amino acids. Germline V gene data show CDR1 as MDHEN and CDR2 as SYDVKM. CDR3 sequence: CASELSSGNTIYF. The CDR3 DNA follows: TGTGCCAGCGAACTAAGCTCTGGAAACACCATATATTTT.

This clonotype was seen repeatedly, ten times or more. A junction boundary mismatches the germline segment, possibly from a read error. V gene TRBV11-2 combines with J gene TRBJ2-1; a possible D gene is TRBD2 (5 bases). In germline, CDR1 is SGHAT, CDR2 FQNNGV. The CDR3 spans 16 residues. The CDR3 DNA follows: TGTGCCAGCAGCGTAGACGTGGCGGGCGGAGACAATGAGCAGTTCTTC. This codes for CASSVDVAGGDNEQFF.

This rearrangement joins TRBV6-2 or TRBV6-3 to TRBJ2-7; D tentatively reads TRBD1 or TRBD2 (6 bases each). Trimming took 0 bases from V and 5 from J, leaving 11 bases between them. The CDR3 sequence is 14 residues long. The germline V gene has CDR1 MNHEY and CDR2 SVGEGT. Here the CDR3 DNA reads TGTGCCAGCAGTTACTCGGGGGGCGTCCACGAGCAGTACTTC. Translating gives CASSYSGGVHEQYF.

For this clonotype: A read error is likely, as this CDR3 ends without the conserved phenylalanine or tryptophan. The rearrangement joins TRBV2 to TRBJ2-1; 10 bases fit TRBD1. The CDR3 covers 15 residues. The J segment lost 8 bases and the V segment lost 6 bases, leaving 10 bases of the junction unmatched. Germline assignment: CDR1 SNHLY and CDR2 FYNNEI. CDR3: CASRGGDRGGDEQFS. The CDR3 coding sequence is TGTGCCAGCAGGGGGGGGGACAGGGGTGGGGATGAGCAGTTCTCC.

This clonotype was seen more than once but under ten times. The CDR3 here is CASSSGGTTNEKLFF. For the CDR3, the DNA is TGTGCCAGCAGTTCCGGGGGGACTACTAATGAAAAACTGTTTTTT. V and J are TRBV28 and TRBJ1-4; D is possibly TRBD1 (5 bases). The ends were cut back, 4 bases at V and 2 bases at J, with 11 bases in the middle. Per germline, CDR1 MDHEN and CDR2 SYDVKM. This CDR3 has 15 amino acids.

The V gene is TRBV5-4, the J gene TRBJ2-7; D gene unclear. V lost 3 bases, J lost 5 bases, and 12 bases lay in between. Germline V lookup: CDR1 SGHNT, CDR2 YYREEE (reference sequence). The CDR3 is made up of 13 amino acids. In DNA form, the CDR3 reads TGTGCCAGCAGCTCCAATTTAGTCCACGAGCAGTACTTC. Translating gives CASSSNLVHEQYF. Supplemented by reference TRBV5-4 and TRBJ2-7, the full variable domain reads ETGVTQSPTHLIKTRGQQVTLRCSSQSGHNTVSWYQQALGQGPQFIFQYYREEENGRGNFPPRFSGLQFPNYSSELNVNALELDDSALYLCASSSNLVHEQYFGPGTRLTVT.